This TCR beta chain was captured by sequencing in a study of somatic mutations in cytotoxic T cells in rheumatoid arthritis. Overall study context: Before any treatment began, about 30 ml EDTA peripheral blood was collected from patients right after diagnosis. Notes on the study in general: Per patient, the largest CD8+ clone was found to exceed 20% of CD8+ cells in about an eighth of the roughly 65 cases. Multiple comparisons were not accounted for in the slight TRBV07 underrepresentation seen in rheumatoid arthritis patients.

Comments on this clone: Its specificity is not known.

Produced via immunoSEQ multiplex PCR; TCRdb's table is partial and in-frame only. The data contain just under 30,000 clones, around nine tenths of them singletons. Trimming took 1 base from V and 5 from J, leaving 15 bases between them. CDR3 length: 16 amino acids. Looked up from germline, CDR1 is SGHTA and CDR2 is FQGNSA. The clonotype comes from an adult with rheumatoid arthritis. J is TRBJ2-1 and V is TRBV7-2; D remains ambiguous. The sample taken for sequencing was CD8+ T cells sorted from blood. The CDR3, as DNA: TGTGCCAGCAGCTTAGAAACCCAGCGCCTAGACAATGAGCAGTTCTTC. Its protein is CASSLETQRLDNEQFF.